The rows below give T cell receptor beta chains drawn from one sample of a study of T cell repertoires in cytomegalovirus infection. Their cognate antigens are unknown. TCRdb redid the calling of the reads with MiXCR, one entry per CDR3 protein. The sample shows some 800,000 distinct CDR3 sequences, approximately 32% of them seen only once. The sample here was cultured CD8+ T cells from PBMCs, taken from culture after CMV antigen stimulation. These receptors came from a human donor in good health (CMV status not recorded). Some clones in this sample may be carry-over from other donors' samples. Both conserved end residues are part of each CDR3. D genes are given only for firm matches. Size is omitted from some rows. Given values are once, few, many or a class for expanded clones.

V gene	J gene	clone size	D gene	CDR3 DNA	CDR3 protein
TRBV29-1	TRBJ2-3	NA	TRBD1	TGCAGCGTACATACAGGGGGAAGAGGAGTACTACCTCAGCCAGATACGCAGTATTTT	CSVHTGGRGVLPQPDTQYF
TRBV4-1	TRBJ1-5	NA	TRBD1	TGCGCCAGCAGCCAAGAAGGGAACAGGGGATATCAGCCCCAGCATTTT	CASSQEGNRGYQPQHF
TRBV29-1	TRBJ2-6	NA	TRBD1	TGCAGCGTCGTATTGGGACAGGCCTGGGTTGTTGGGGCCAACGTCCTGACTTTC	CSVVLGQAWVVGANVLTF
TRBV12-3/TRBV12-4	TRBJ1-5	NA	NA	TGTGCCAGCAGTTTGATAACTGACCAGCCCCAGCATTTT	CASSLITDQPQHF
TRBV12-3/TRBV12-4	TRBJ2-3	NA	TRBD2	TGTGCCAGCAGCAGGACTAGCGGGGGTGATACGCAGTATTTT	CASSRTSGGDTQYF
TRBV19	TRBJ2-7	NA	NA	TGTGCCAGTATGAGGGCGGACGAGCAGTACTTC	CASMRADEQYF
TRBV7-3	TRBJ1-1	once	NA	TGTGCCAGCAGCTTAACTTCCGAGATGAACACTGAAGCTTTCTTT	CASSLTSEMNTEAFF
TRBV9	TRBJ2-1	NA	TRBD2	TGTGCCAGCAGCGTAGTAGCGGGGGGGGGCGATGAGCAGTTCTTC	CASSVVAGGGDEQFF
TRBV6-6	TRBJ1-3	few	TRBD1	TGTGCCAGCAGTTACTCCGGACAGGAGGAGTATGGAAACACCATATATTTT	CASSYSGQEEYGNTIYF
TRBV7-4	TRBJ2-7	NA	NA	TGTGCCAGCAGCTCTAATTACGGGACGAGGCCCTCCTACGAGCAGTACTTC	CASSSNYGTRPSYEQYF
TRBV4-1	TRBJ2-7	many	NA	TGCGCCAGCAGCCAAAGCGGAACAGCGGGCTACGAGCAGTACTTC	CASSQSGTAGYEQYF
TRBV6-1	TRBJ2-5	NA	NA	TGTGCCAGCAGTGATAGTTTAGGACGTCAAGAGACCCAGTACTTC	CASSDSLGRQETQYF
TRBV12-3/TRBV12-4	TRBJ1-2	few	NA	TGTGCCAGCAGTTTAAGGAGCATGGGCCCTCAATATGGCTACACCTTC	CASSLRSMGPQYGYTF
TRBV12-3/TRBV12-4	TRBJ1-5	few	NA	TGTGCCAGCAGTTTTCCCGATCAGCCCCAGCATTTT	CASSFPDQPQHF
TRBV7-9	TRBJ2-5	many	TRBD1	TGTGCCAGCAGCTTAGTACAGGGGTACCAAGAGACCCAGTACTTC	CASSLVQGYQETQYF
TRBV18	TRBJ2-7	NA	TRBD2	TGTGCCAGCTCACCGGCGGGACGGCGGGGGGGGGAGCAGTACTTC	CASSPAGRRGGEQYF
TRBV10-3	TRBJ2-5	many	NA	TGTGCCATCAGTGAGTACGGGGTCCAAGAGACCCAGTACTTC	CAISEYGVQETQYF
TRBV7-2	TRBJ2-4	many	NA	TGTGCCAGCAGCTTCTCAGGGGTTCTAAAAAACATTCAGTACTTC	CASSFSGVLKNIQYF
TRBV6-1	TRBJ1-2	NA	NA	TGTGCCAGCTGGGCAGGCCATGTCTACACCTTC	CASWAGHVYTF
TRBV20-1	TRBJ2-5	NA	TRBD2	TGCAGTGCTTCTTCCGCGACTAGCGGGGTTGTGACCCAGTACTTC	CSASSATSGVVTQYF
TRBV19	TRBJ2-1	NA	NA	TGTGCCAGTAGTATGGGAACATCCGATGAGCAGTTCTTC	CASSMGTSDEQFF
TRBV12-5	TRBJ2-1	few	TRBD1	TGTGCTAGTGGTCCAGGGGGTTGGCAGTTCTTC	CASGPGGWQFF
TRBV27	TRBJ1-1	few	NA	TGTGCCAGCAGTTACGGACGGAAGAACACTGAAGCTTTCTTT	CASSYGRKNTEAFF
TRBV7-9	TRBJ1-1	many	NA	TGTGCCAGCAGCGCGGATGGCACTGAAGCTTTCTTT	CASSADGTEAFF
TRBV2	TRBJ1-5	few	NA	TGTGCCAGCAGGGGGGACGGGGATCAGCCCCAGCATTTT	CASRGDGDQPQHF
TRBV19	TRBJ2-2	NA	NA	TGTGCCAGTAGTCAGGGGTACTATGGGGAGCTGTTTTTT	CASSQGYYGELFF
TRBV27	TRBJ1-1	many	NA	TGTGCCAGCAGTTTATCCCCTGGGGGCACTGAAGCTTTCTTT	CASSLSPGGTEAFF
TRBV12-3/TRBV12-4	TRBJ2-3	NA	NA	TGTGCCAGCAGTTTAGCCCCGACTCGCACAGATACGCAGTATTTT	CASSLAPTRTDTQYF
TRBV7-6	TRBJ2-5	NA	TRBD1	TGTGCCAGCAGCCCCCGGGACAGGGGGCTGCAAGAGACCCAGTACTTC	CASSPRDRGLQETQYF
TRBV7-6	TRBJ2-7	many	NA	TGTGCCAGCAGCTCCGGTGCTCACCCCTACGAGCAGTACTTC	CASSSGAHPYEQYF
TRBV20-1	TRBJ2-5	few	TRBD2	TGCAGTGCGAACCCCGGGACTAGCGGGTCCAAAGAGACCCAGTACTTC	CSANPGTSGSKETQYF
TRBV23-1	TRBJ1-6	few	NA	TGCGCCAGCAGTCAATCGAGGACAGAAACAAATTCACCCCTCCACTTT	CASSQSRTETNSPLHF
TRBV28	TRBJ1-6	NA	TRBD1	TGTGCCAGCGGGACAGGGCTTAATTCACCCCTCCACTTT	CASGTGLNSPLHF